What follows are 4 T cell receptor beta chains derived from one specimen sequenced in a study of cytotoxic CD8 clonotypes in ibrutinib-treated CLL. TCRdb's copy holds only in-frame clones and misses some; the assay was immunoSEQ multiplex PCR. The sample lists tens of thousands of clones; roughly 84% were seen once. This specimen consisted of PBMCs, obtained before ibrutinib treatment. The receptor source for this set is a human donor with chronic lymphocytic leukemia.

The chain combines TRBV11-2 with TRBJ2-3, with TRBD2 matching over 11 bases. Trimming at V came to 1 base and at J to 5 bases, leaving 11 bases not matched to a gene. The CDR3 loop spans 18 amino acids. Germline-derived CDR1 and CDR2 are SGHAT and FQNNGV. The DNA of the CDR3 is TGTGCCAGCAGCTTAGGGGAACTAGCGGGAGTTCATCGAGATACGCAGTATTTT. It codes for CASSLGELAGVHRDTQYF.

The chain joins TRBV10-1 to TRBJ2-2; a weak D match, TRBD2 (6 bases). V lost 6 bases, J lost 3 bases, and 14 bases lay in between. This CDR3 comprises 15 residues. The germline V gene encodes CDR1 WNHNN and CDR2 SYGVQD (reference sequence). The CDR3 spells CASSLEGRDTGELFF. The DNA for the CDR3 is TGCGCCAGCAGCTTGGAGGGCAGGGACACCGGGGAGCTGTTTTTT.

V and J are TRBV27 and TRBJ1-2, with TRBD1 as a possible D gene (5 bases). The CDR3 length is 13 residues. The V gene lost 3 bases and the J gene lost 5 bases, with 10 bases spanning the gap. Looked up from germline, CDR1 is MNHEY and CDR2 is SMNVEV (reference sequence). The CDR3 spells CASSFSRGYGYTF. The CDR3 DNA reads TGTGCCAGCAGTTTTTCGAGGGGTTATGGCTACACCTTC.

The CDR3 reads CASSLVGGGHEQYF. The CDR3, as DNA: TGCGCCAGCAGCTTGGTCGGTGGGGGCCACGAGCAGTACTTC. This sequence joins TRBV5-1 and TRBJ2-7; D possibly corresponds to TRBD1 (6 bases). The CDR3 contains 14 residues. Trimming removed 0 bases at V and 5 bases at J, with 12 bases between. Germline V CDR1 and CDR2: SGHRS, YFSETQ.